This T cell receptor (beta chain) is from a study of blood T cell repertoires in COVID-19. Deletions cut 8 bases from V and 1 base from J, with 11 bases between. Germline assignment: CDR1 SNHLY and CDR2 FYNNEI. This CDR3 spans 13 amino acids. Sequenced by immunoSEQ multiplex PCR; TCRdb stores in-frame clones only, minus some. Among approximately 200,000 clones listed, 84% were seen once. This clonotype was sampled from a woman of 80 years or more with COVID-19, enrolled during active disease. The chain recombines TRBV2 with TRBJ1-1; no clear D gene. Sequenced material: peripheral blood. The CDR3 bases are TGTGCCAGCTCTGTTACAGAGAACACTGAAGCTTTCTTT. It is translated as CASSVTENTEAFF.